Below, 3 T cell receptor beta chains from the same sample are listed, as sequenced in a study of cytomegalovirus exposure and HLA in healthy donors. The PCR used 60 Vbeta and 13 Jbeta primers. Data came from immunoSEQ multiplex PCR; TCRdb stores just in-frame clones and leaves some out. The sample includes about 130,000 clones, around 76% of them seen just once. Input material: PBMCs. Source of these receptors: a woman aged 45 to 65 in good health and CMV-seronegative.

This sequence joins TRBV28 and TRBJ2-7, with D unclear. V was pared by 3 bases and J by 6 bases, with 3 bases between. This CDR3 is 10 amino acids long. Looked up from germline, CDR1 is MDHEN and CDR2 is SYDVKM. The CDR3 here is CASSFSEQYF. CDR3 in DNA: TGTGCCAGCAGTTTCTCCGAGCAGTACTTC.

The rearrangement links TRBV4-3 to TRBJ2-7; TRBD2 aligns across 15 bases. V lost 4 bases and J lost 3; bases outside the gene matches: 7. Germline lookup yields CDR1 LGHNA and CDR2 YSLEER. This CDR3 spans 17 amino acids. Here the CDR3 reads CASSPGTSGRSGYEQYF. The CDR3, as DNA: TGCGCCAGCAGCCCTGGGACTAGCGGGAGGTCCGGCTACGAGCAGTACTTC.

J is TRBJ2-7 and V is TRBV28; 8 nucleotides align to TRBD2. The V and J ends lost 5 bases and 6 bases, in that order; junction bases with no gene match: 9. Germline V gene sequence: CDR1 MDHEN, CDR2 SYDVKM. The CDR3 has 14 residues. The DNA of the CDR3 is TGTGCCAGCAGTCCAGCCGGGACTAGAGGCGAGCAGTACGTC. As protein: CASSPAGTRGEQYV.